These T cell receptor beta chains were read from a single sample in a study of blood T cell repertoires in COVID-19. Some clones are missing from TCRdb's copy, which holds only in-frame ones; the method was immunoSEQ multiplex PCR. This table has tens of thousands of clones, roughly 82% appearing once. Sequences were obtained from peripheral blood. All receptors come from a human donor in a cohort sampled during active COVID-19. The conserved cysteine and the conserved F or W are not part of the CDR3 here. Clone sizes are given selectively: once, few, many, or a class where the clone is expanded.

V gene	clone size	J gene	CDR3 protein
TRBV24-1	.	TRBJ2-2	ATSQASGRAGAGELF
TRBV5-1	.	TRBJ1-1	ASSEGLNTEAF
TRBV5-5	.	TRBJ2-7	ASSPRTGGYEQY
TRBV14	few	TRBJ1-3	ASSPFVGDGNTIY
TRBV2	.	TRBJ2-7	ASRVQSGPYEQY
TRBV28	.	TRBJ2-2	ASSSPGTGELF
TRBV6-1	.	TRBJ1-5	ASSDEDRAVLYSNQPQH
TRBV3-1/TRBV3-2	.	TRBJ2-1	ASSQEGGRTYNEQF
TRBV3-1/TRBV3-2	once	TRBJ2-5	ASSQVGRGETQY
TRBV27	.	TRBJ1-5	ASSLGTGSGNQPQH
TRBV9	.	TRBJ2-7	ASSPRGDKSSYEQY
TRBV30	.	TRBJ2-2	ARGKTGELF
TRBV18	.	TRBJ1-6	ASSPNNRVTDSPLH
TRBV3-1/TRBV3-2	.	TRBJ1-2	ASSPAGLDGYT
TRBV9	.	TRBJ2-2	ASSVFSRTANTGELF